This T cell receptor (beta chain) came from a study of blood T cell repertoires in COVID-19. Across the whole study: Sources were T cells, B-cell-depleted T cells, or PBMCs; the material itself was cDNA or gDNA.

Libraries were prepared by immunoSEQ multiplex PCR; TCRdb keeps only in-frame clonotypes and omits some of them. The data show some 130,000 clones, under 85% seen once. The CDR3 spans 15 residues. V was trimmed by 4 bases and J by 6 bases, leaving 16 bases between them. From germline, CDR1 is MNHNY and CDR2 SVGAGI (reference sequence). The origin of this receptor is a man aged 40-49 years with active or convalescent COVID-19. This rearrangement joins TRBV6-6 to TRBJ1-5; D ambiguous. Sequencing input: peripheral blood. The CDR3 DNA reads TGTGCCAGCAGTTCCCCTGGGAGGGAGGGTCAGCCCCAGCATTTT. Its protein is CASSSPGREGQPQHF.